Sequencing of this T cell receptor (beta chain) was carried out in a study of T cells in Graves' hyperthyroidism and ophthalmopathy. At the level of the study: Prior to any treatment, at the point of initial diagnosis, peripheral blood was collected.

V was clipped by 6 bases and J by 2 bases; unmatched bases: 8. CDR1 and CDR2 from the germline V gene are MNHEY and SMNVEV (reference sequence). This CDR3 has 15 amino acids. Amplified regions were TCR beta CDR3 sequences from RNA transcripts. During a first-round RT-PCR of the TCR CDR3, the HTBI primer set was used. TCRdb recomputed calls from the multiplex PCR reads with MiXCR, one row per CDR3 protein. Of 300,000 to 450,000 distinct CDR3 sequences listed, around 13% were seen once; the top ten hold roughly 8.3%. This clonotype was picked up many times. The chain recombines TRBV27 with TRBJ2-5, with 8 nucleotides matching TRBD2. Sequencing was done on a sample of blood. This sequence was found in a woman aged 18-29 years with Graves' hyperthyroidism. The CDR3 region has the DNA TGTGCCAGCAGGTTAGCGGGGTCTTCTCAAGAGACCCAGTACTTC. As protein: CASRLAGSSQETQYF.